This T cell receptor (beta chain) is drawn from a study of T cell clonotyping in hematopoietic cell transplantation. This clone appeared a few times. TCRdb keeps only in-frame clones here, not all; method: immunoSEQ multiplex PCR. The sample has under 20,000 clones, around 86% seen once. Time point specified: recipient sample about 28 days before transplant, after cytoreduction. V shed 1 base and J shed 4 bases, with 14 bases lying between them. The CDR3 is 15 amino acids. Per germline, CDR1 SGHRS and CDR2 YFSETQ. The material was peripheral blood mononuclear cells, obtained before stem cell transplant. The rearrangement joins TRBV5-1 to TRBJ1-2, with a tentative D call TRBD1 (6 bases). This clonotype originated in a man aged 50 to 60 with acute myeloid leukemia. Some clones in this sample may be carry-over from other donors' samples. CDR3 sequence reads: CASSLSQGRIYGYTF. As DNA, the CDR3 is TGCGCCAGCAGCTTGTCACAGGGTAGAATCTATGGCTACACCTTC.